This TCR beta chain was found in a study of blood T cell repertoires in COVID-19. Study-wide background: Collection of acute and convalescent COVID-19 samples took place in the United States, Italy and Spain.

The germline V gene encodes CDR1 GTSNPN and CDR2 SVGIG (reference sequence). There are 15 residues in the CDR3. The V segment lost 5 bases and the J segment 4 bases; nucleotides outside the gene matches: 12. Authors' methods: The authors estimated nucleated cell counts from reference gene primer amplification. The method was immunoSEQ multiplex PCR; TCRdb's version includes in-frame clones alone and lacks a portion of them. D and trimming were read from the DNA, whereas the V and J calls and clone size are those reported in that table. Here the sample spans about 380,000 clones, 81% being singletons.

The source is a human donor with acute or convalescent COVID-19. The donor label of this sample is uncertain. Sequenced input: peripheral blood. This chain links TRBV30 with TRBJ1-1; 8 nucleotides align to TRBD1. CDR3 nucleotides: TGTGCCTGGGCGACCGGACAGGGAGTTAGCACTGAAGCTTTCTTT. As protein: CAWATGQGVSTEAFF. Drawing the rest from reference TRBV30 and TRBJ1-1, the complete variable domain is SQTIHQWPATLVQPVGSPLSLECTVEGTSNPNLYWYRQAAGRGLQLLFYSVGIGQISSEVPQNLSASRPQDRQFILSSKKLLLSDSGFYLCAWATGQGVSTEAFFGQGTRLTVV.